The clone carrying this T cell receptor beta chain has at least ten counts. These data belong to a study of T cells of healthy individuals. TCRdb used MiXCR to reprocess the 5' RACE reads, holding one entry per CDR3 protein. The sample carries around 79,000 distinct CDR3 sequences, about 4.8% recorded once. The CDR3 runs to 18 residues. CDR1 SGHVS and CDR2 FQNEAQ come from the germline V gene. The junction had 12 bases not matched to a gene; V was cut back by 5 bases and J by 1 base. This TCR came from a female donor in good health. This chain connects TRBV7-8 to TRBJ1-5, with 9 bases lining up with TRBD1. CDR3 coding DNA: TGTGCCAGCAGCCCGGACAGGGGAAACCCCACAAGCAATCAGCCCCAGCATTTT. This sequence encodes CASSPDRGNPTSNQPQHF. The full variable domain, its missing parts supplied by reference TRBV7-8 and TRBJ1-5, is GAGVSQSPRYKVAKRGQDVALRCDPISGHVSLFWYQQALGQGPEFLTYFQNEAQLDKSGLPSDRFFAERPEGSVSTLKIQRTQQEDSAVYLCASSPDRGNPTSNQPQHFGDGTRLSIL.